These T cell receptor beta chains were read from a single sample in a study of blood T cell repertoires in COVID-19. Repertoires were generated with immunoSEQ multiplex PCR, while TCRdb's copy carries only in-frame clones and drops some. The repertoire has a few hundred thousand clones, roughly 90% of them found once; the top ten carry more than 8.5%. Sequencing was carried out using PBMCs or T cells enriched from blood (not recorded which). The receptors derive from a woman younger than 30 who had recovered from COVID-19. Both conserved end residues are part of each CDR3. A D gene is named only where the DNA matches it firmly. Not all rows give a size; the values are once, few, many and, for expanded clones, a class.

TRBJ2-5 NA few 13 TRBV19 TGTGCCAGTAGCCCCGCGGGGTTGGAGACCCAGTACTTC CASSPAGLETQYF
TRBJ2-3 NA NA 14 TRBV7-9 TGTGCCAGCAGCTTAGCAGGGACAACAGATACGCAGTATTTT CASSLAGTTDTQYF
TRBJ1-2 TRBD1 NA 15 TRBV13 TGTGCCAGCAGCTTAGGGGGACAGGGGAACTATGGCTACACCTTC CASSLGGQGNYGYTF
TRBJ2-7 TRBD1 NA 16 TRBV7-4 TGTGCCAGCAGCTTTCCTTGGGACAGGGGTTTGAGCGAGCAGTACTTC CASSFPWDRGLSEQYF
TRBJ1-6 TRBD1 NA 12 TRBV28 TGTGCCGCGGACAGGGGGAGTTCACCCCTCCACTTT CAADRGSSPLHF
TRBJ2-7 NA NA 13 TRBV4-1 TGCGCCAGCAGCCAAGTAGGAGGCTTTGAGCAGTACTTC CASSQVGGFEQYF
TRBJ1-4 TRBD1 NA 14 TRBV2 TGTGCCAGCATGGGGGACAGGGCTAATGAAAAACTGTTTTTT CASMGDRANEKLFF
TRBJ2-7 TRBD1 NA 15 TRBV18 TGTGCCAGCTCACGGGACAGGGGGACCATCTACGAGCAGTACTTC CASSRDRGTIYEQYF
TRBJ1-2 NA NA 14 TRBV6-5 TGTGCCAGCAACAAGGGTCGGGGTTTCTATGGCTACACCTTC CASNKGRGFYGYTF
TRBJ1-3 NA NA 15 TRBV18 TGTGCCAGCTCGGACAGCCAGAGCTCTGGAAACACCATATATTTT CASSDSQSSGNTIYF
TRBJ1-5 NA NA 18 TRBV23-1 TGCGCCAGCAGTCAATCACCCCAGGAAGCCCTAAGCAATCAGCCCCAGCATTTT CASSQSPQEALSNQPQHF
TRBJ1-5 NA NA 16 TRBV28 TGTGCCAGCAGCTCCAGGGGCAGCTATAGCAATCAGCCCCAGCATTTT CASSSRGSYSNQPQHF
TRBJ2-6 TRBD1 NA 15 TRBV7-9 TGTGCCAGCAGCTTAACAGGGGCTGGGGCCAACGTCCTGACTTTC CASSLTGAGANVLTF
TRBJ1-2 NA NA 14 TRBV28 TGTGCCAGCAGTCCCCGAGAGGTTGACTATGGCTACACCTTC CASSPREVDYGYTF
TRBJ1-1 TRBD1 NA 15 TRBV7-3 TGTGCCAGCAGCACCAGACAGGGGGCGAACACTGAAGCTTTCTTT CASSTRQGANTEAFF
TRBJ2-3 TRBD2 NA 17 TRBV7-2 TGTGCCAGCAGCTTACAAGGGACTAGCCTAAGCACAGATACGCAGTATTTT CASSLQGTSLSTDTQYF
TRBJ1-1 NA once 14 TRBV21-1 TGTGCCAGCAGCAAAGGGACACCGAACACTGAAGCTTTCTTT CASSKGTPNTEAFF
TRBJ2-1 TRBD2 NA 15 TRBV6-5 TGTGCCAGCCGCAAACCGGGACTAGCGGGGGATGAGCAGTTCTTC CASRKPGLAGDEQFF
TRBJ1-2 NA NA 12 TRBV28 TGTGCCAGCAGTTTCCTACAGGGAGGCTACACCTTC CASSFLQGGYTF
TRBJ1-2 NA NA 17 TRBV4-3 TGCGCCAGCAGCCAAGATCCCCCCAGCACAGGAACCTATGGCTACACCTTC CASSQDPPSTGTYGYTF
TRBJ2-5 TRBD1 NA 20 TRBV28 TGTGCCAGCAGTTTACCTGGGACAGGAAGGCCCACTGGGGGCCAAGAGACCCAGTACTTC CASSLPGTGRPTGGQETQYF
TRBJ2-7 NA once 12 TRBV18 TGTGCCAGCTCACCTGGACAAACTGAGCAGTACTTC CASSPGQTEQYF
TRBJ2-3 NA NA 15 TRBV3-1/TRBV3-2 TGTGCCAGCAGCCAAGATCTTGTCAGGGGTGATACGCAGTATTTT CASSQDLVRGDTQYF
TRBJ1-2 TRBD1 once 16 TRBV4-2 TGTGCCAGCAGCCAAGATCTAACCAGGACAGGGGTTGGCTACACCTTC CASSQDLTRTGVGYTF
TRBJ2-1 NA NA 17 TRBV4-2 TGTGCCAGCAGCGTAGGGCGGGCAGGCGACTCCTACAATGAGCAGTTCTTC CASSVGRAGDSYNEQFF
TRBJ1-6 TRBD1 NA 13 TRBV11-2 TGTGCCAGCAGCCACAGGGGTAATTCACCCCTCCACTTT CASSHRGNSPLHF
TRBJ2-5 NA NA 15 TRBV4-3 TGCGCCAGCAGCCTAGGTGGAGGGCTGCAAGAGACCCAGTACTTC CASSLGGGLQETQYF
TRBJ1-2 TRBD1 few 13 TRBV27 TGTGCCAGCAGTCTCGACAGGGGGCGAGGCTACACCTTC CASSLDRGRGYTF
TRBJ2-1 NA NA 18 TRBV6-2/TRBV6-3 TGTGCCAGCAGTTACCTAACCGGGACTGGCACCTTGTACAATGAGCAGTTCTTC CASSYLTGTGTLYNEQFF
TRBJ2-7 NA NA 15 TRBV5-1 TGCGCCAGCAGCGTTGCCGGGACACTTTCCTACGAGCAGTACTTC CASSVAGTLSYEQYF
TRBJ1-2 TRBD1 NA 16 TRBV5-1 TGCGCCAGCAGCATACTACCTCCGGGACAGGACTATGGCTACACCTTC CASSILPPGQDYGYTF
TRBJ2-7 NA NA 14 TRBV27 TGTGCCAGCAGTTCTCACCAACACCTCTACGAGCAGTACTTC CASSSHQHLYEQYF
TRBJ2-3 TRBD2 once 16 TRBV15 TGTGCCACCAGCAGCGGCACGGGGGGGCAAACAGATACGCAGTATTTT CATSSGTGGQTDTQYF
TRBJ1-5 NA NA 17 TRBV11-2 TGTGCCAGCAGCTTAGATGTCGGACATAGTGCCAATCAGCCCCAGCATTTT CASSLDVGHSANQPQHF
TRBJ1-2 NA NA 14 TRBV2 TGTGCCAGCATCATTAATGGTGGGACTACTGGCTACACCTTC CASIINGGTTGYTF
TRBJ2-4 TRBD2 NA 13 TRBV7-2 TGTGCCAGCAGCTTCGGGGGGGCCTACATTCAGTACTTC CASSFGGAYIQYF
TRBJ2-1 NA once 12 TRBV12-3/TRBV12-4 TGTGCCAGTCAATTCTCCTACAATGAGCAGTTCTTC CASQFSYNEQFF
TRBJ1-5 NA NA 13 TRBV2 TGTGCCAGCAGAGGACAGAACAATCAGCCCCAGCATTTT CASRGQNNQPQHF
TRBJ2-2 TRBD1 few 16 TRBV10-3 TGTGCCATCAGTGAGAGTTATCAGGGGGACACCGGGGAGCTGTTTTTT CAISESYQGDTGELFF
TRBJ1-1 NA NA 16 TRBV5-1 TGCGCCAGCAGCTTGGGTTCAGGGCAAGAGAAGGTTGAAGCTTTCTTT CASSLGSGQEKVEAFF
TRBJ1-3 TRBD1 NA 15 TRBV6-6 TGTGCCAGCAGCCAAGGACAGGACTCTGGAAACACCATATATTTT CASSQGQDSGNTIYF
TRBJ1-5 TRBD1 NA 17 TRBV28 TGTGCCAGCAGTTCCCCCCCCCGGACAGGACCCCATCAGCCCCAGCATTTT CASSSPPRTGPHQPQHF
TRBJ2-3 TRBD2 NA 16 TRBV2 TGTGCCAGGACTCCGGGACTAGCGGGGGAGGCAGATACGCAGTATTTT CARTPGLAGEADTQYF
TRBJ1-1 NA NA 15 TRBV5-6 TGTGCCAGCAGCTTGAGGAGGGGCCCAAACACTGAAGCTTTCTTT CASSLRRGPNTEAFF
TRBJ2-1 NA NA 14 TRBV5-4 TGTGCCAGCAGCCAAAGCCCTACTAGGAATGAGCAGTTCTTC CASSQSPTRNEQFF
TRBJ2-7 TRBD1 NA 15 TRBV6-2/TRBV6-3 TGTGCCAGCAGTTTAACAGGGGCATGGACCTACGAGCAGTACTTC CASSLTGAWTYEQYF
TRBJ2-5 NA few 14 TRBV5-1 TGCGCCAGCAGTCCGGTAGCCACCCAAGAGACCCAGTACTTC CASSPVATQETQYF
TRBJ2-7 TRBD1 NA 16 TRBV6-5 TGTGCCAGCAGTTACTCGATATCCAGGGGGATCTACGAGCAGTACTTC CASSYSISRGIYEQYF
TRBJ2-3 TRBD2 NA 16 TRBV7-2 TGTGCCAGCAGCTTAGAAGGGCTAGCGGGACCAGATACGCAGTATTTT CASSLEGLAGPDTQYF
TRBJ2-6 NA NA 15 TRBV19 TGTGCCAGTAGTTCCCGGACAGCTGGGGCCAACGTCCTGACTTTC CASSSRTAGANVLTF
TRBJ2-6 NA NA 16 TRBV3-1/TRBV3-2 TGTGCCAGCAGCCAAGTGGAGCCTCTCGGGGCCAACGTCCTGACTTTC CASSQVEPLGANVLTF